These 11 T cell receptor beta chains came from one sample sequenced in a study of T cell repertoires in cytomegalovirus infection. These receptors' antigens are unknown. A single record per CDR3 protein comes from TCRdb applying MiXCR to the reads. In the table there are hundreds of thousands of distinct CDR3 sequences, about 44% of which are singletons. The material was cultured PBMCs, obtained from culture after CMV antigen stimulation. These receptor sequences come from a human donor in good health (CMV status not recorded). Some clones in this sample may be carry-over from other donors' samples.

This clonotype has just a few counts. This chain uses TRBV15 with TRBJ2-2; 8 positions agree with TRBD1. The V segment lost 3 bases and the J segment 0 bases; nucleotides outside the gene matches: 0. Germline V gives CDR1 LNHNV, CDR2 YYDKDF (reference sequence). There are 15 residues in the CDR3. The CDR3 region is CATSRDRANTGELFF. The CDR3 region has the DNA TGTGCCACCAGCAGGGACAGGGCGAACACCGGGGAGCTGTTTTTT.

On this clonotype: A much larger clonotype is one base distant, so this may be a read error. The CDR3 DNA reads as TGTGCCAGCAGCCTCGACAGGGCCGGGAACACCGGGGAGCTGTTTTTT. Translated, it gives CASSLDRAGNTGELFF. The gene calls are TRBV7-2 and TRBJ2-2; TRBD1 agrees at 7 bases. Germline CDR1 and CDR2: SGHTA and FQGNSA. The CDR3 has 16 residues. Trimming took 5 bases from V and 1 from J; bases not matched to a gene: 7. Using reference TRBV7-2 and TRBJ2-2 for the parts outside the CDR3, the full variable domain is GAGVSQSPSNKVTEKGKDVELRCDPISGHTALYWYRQSLGQGLEFLIYFQGNSAPDKSGLPSDRFSAERTGGSVSTLTIQRTQQEDSAVYLCASSLDRAGNTGELFFGEGSRLTVL.

The J gene is TRBJ2-5, the V gene TRBV10-3; no definite D call. CDR1 is ENHRY and CDR2 is SYGVKD in the germline V gene. Trimming removed 4 bases at V and 2 bases at J, with 11 bases between. This CDR3 contains 14 residues. CDR3 amino acids: CAISVRDSQETQYF. The CDR3 DNA follows: TGTGCCATCAGTGTAAGAGACTCACAAGAGACCCAGTACTTC.

The rearrangement joins TRBV5-1 to TRBJ2-5; TRBD2 agrees at 10 bases. Per the germline V gene, CDR1 is SGHRS and CDR2 is YFSETQ. Trimming at V came to 4 bases and at J to 3 bases, leaving 9 bases not matched to a gene. There are 16 residues in the CDR3. This CDR3 is CASSKEIAGGKETQYF. The CDR3 DNA follows: TGCGCCAGCAGCAAGGAGATAGCGGGGGGAAAAGAGACCCAGTACTTC.

The gene calls are TRBV19 and TRBJ2-5; 7 nucleotides agree with TRBD2. The V segment lost 4 bases and the J segment 5 bases; nucleotides outside the gene matches: 10. The CDR3 totals 15 residues. Per germline, CDR1 LNHDA and CDR2 SQIVND (reference sequence). Here the CDR3 reads CASSTFPAGVETQYF. CDR3 coding DNA: TGTGCCAGTAGTACGTTCCCTGCGGGGGTGGAGACCCAGTACTTC.

This clonotype was observed a few times. The J gene is TRBJ2-5, the V gene TRBV6-1; a possible D gene is TRBD1 (6 bases). This CDR3 region has 14 residues. The germline gives CDR1 MNHNS, CDR2 SASEGT. The ends were cut back, 6 bases at V and 1 base at J, with 12 bases in the middle. The CDR3 here is CASSYRETQETQYF. The CDR3 DNA reads TGTGCCAGCAGCTACAGGGAGACCCAAGAGACCCAGTACTTC.

This chain's CDR3 is CASSLKSGREETQYF. The CDR3 nucleotides are TGTGCCAGCAGCTTAAAAAGCGGGAGAGAAGAGACCCAGTACTTC. The chain recombines TRBV7-4 with TRBJ2-5; 8 bases map to TRBD2. Germline V gives CDR1 SGHVT, CDR2 SQSDAQ. This CDR3 is 15 amino acids long. The ends lost 2 bases at V and 3 bases at J; junction bases unmatched: 5.

This clonotype was seen only a few times. The rearrangement joins TRBV12-3 or TRBV12-4 to TRBJ1-2; perhaps TRBD1 as D (6 bases). The CDR3 is 13 residues long. Trimming cost V 7 bases and J 6 bases, with 15 bases left between them. The CDR3 spells CASTPGGGHGYTF. CDR3 coding DNA: TGTGCCAGCACCCCCGGCGGGGGGCATGGCTACACCTTC.

This clonotype was seen repeatedly, ten times or more. The rearrangement uses TRBV7-2 and TRBJ2-7; 10 nucleotides match TRBD1. V lost 5 bases, J lost 8 bases, and 6 bases stayed unmatched. From germline, CDR1 is SGHTA and CDR2 FQGNSA. The length of the CDR3 is 13 residues. This chain's CDR3 is CASSPGQGLKQYF. The CDR3, as DNA: TGTGCCAGCAGCCCGGGACAGGGGCTCAAGCAGTACTTC.

This clonotype was picked up a small number of times. This chain connects TRBV20-1 to TRBJ1-5; a possible D gene is TRBD1 (6 bases). The CDR3 totals 12 residues. The V end was cut by 5 bases, the J end by 6 bases, with 11 bases between. Per the germline V gene, CDR1 is DFQATT and CDR2 is SNEGSKA (reference sequence). The CDR3 DNA is TGCAGTGCTTTACAGGGAAGTCAGCCCCAGCATTTT. Its translation: CSALQGSQPQHF.

The V and J genes are TRBV27 and TRBJ2-7; a weak D match, TRBD2 (6 bases). This CDR3 has 13 residues. Trimming left V 5 bases short and J 9 bases short, with 17 bases between. Germline assignment: CDR1 MNHEY and CDR2 SMNVEV (reference sequence). The CDR3 is CASSHSLSGAQYF. The CDR3 DNA reads as TGTGCCAGCAGTCACTCCCTTAGCGGTGCGCAGTACTTC.